The 21 T cell receptor beta chains given below trace back to one sample, sequenced in a study of blood T cell repertoires in COVID-19. Repertoires were generated with immunoSEQ multiplex PCR, while TCRdb's copy carries only in-frame clones and drops some. There are 30,000 to 40,000 clones in the sample; around four fifths occur only once, and 4.8% lies in the top ten. Sequencing input: peripheral blood. These receptor sequences come from a man aged 50-59 years with active COVID-19.

The gene calls are TRBV7-6 and TRBJ2-2, with 8 positions matching TRBD1. This CDR3 region has 16 residues. The V gene's germline CDR1 is SGHVS and CDR2 FNYEAQ. V shed 4 bases and J 3 bases; nucleotides not matched to a gene: 7. The CDR3: CASSSRGRDYTGELFF. The CDR3 DNA follows: TGTGCCAGCAGCTCCAGGGGGCGGGATTACACCGGGGAGCTGTTTTTT.

V gene TRBV4-3 combines with J gene TRBJ1-1; tentatively, D is TRBD1 (6 bases). The V gene's germline CDR1 is LGHNA and CDR2 YSLEER. V was clipped by 0 bases and J by 3 bases, with 11 bases between them. The CDR3 extends over 15 amino acids. The CDR3 here is CASSQDLGADTEAFF. CDR3 nucleotides: TGCGCCAGCAGCCAAGATCTGGGGGCGGACACTGAAGCTTTCTTT.

The CDR3 bases are TGTGCCAGCAGTTTGGGACAGGAGCAGTACTTC. It codes for CASSLGQEQYF. The V call is TRBV6-5, the J call TRBJ2-7; 7 bases are shared with TRBD1. Germline V gives CDR1 MNHEY, CDR2 SVGAGI. There are 11 residues in the CDR3. Trimming cost V 4 bases and J 7 bases; bases outside gene matches: 1.

The J gene is TRBJ1-1, the V gene TRBV19, with D maybe TRBD1 (6 bases). Germline V gene data show CDR1 as LNHDA and CDR2 as SQIVND (reference sequence). CDR3 length equals 17 residues. V lost 3 bases and J 0 bases, leaving 17 bases between the germline ends. CDR3 nucleotides: TGTGCCAGTAGTATCTTGAAAGGACAGAACATGAACACTGAAGCTTTCTTT. Its translation: CASSILKGQNMNTEAFF.

The chain is built from TRBV25-1 and TRBJ2-2; 12 bases fit TRBD2. Germline CDR1 is MGHDK and CDR2 is SYGVNS. The CDR3 is 16 amino acids. The V gene end was trimmed by 3 bases and the J gene end by 7 bases; junction bases not matched to a gene: 6. The CDR3 DNA reads TGTGCCAGCAGTGACCCTGGACTAGCGGGGAACGGGGAGCTGTTTTTT. This gives the protein CASSDPGLAGNGELFF.

V and J are TRBV19 and TRBJ1-5; D is perhaps TRBD1 (5 bases). V lost 6 bases and J lost 2, with 14 bases in between. The CDR3 has 15 residues. CDR1 LNHDA and CDR2 SQIVND come from the germline V gene (reference sequence). CDR3 sequence reads: CASRSGRSGNQPQHF. In nucleotides, the CDR3 is TGTGCCAGTAGATCAGGGCGGTCCGGCAATCAGCCCCAGCATTTT. The entire variable domain, with the rest obtained from reference TRBV19 and TRBJ1-5, is as follows: DGGITQSPKYLFRKEGQNVTLSCEQNLNHDAMYWYRQDPGQGLRLIYYSQIVNDFQKGDIAEGYSVSREKKESFPLTVTSAQKNPTAFYLCASRSGRSGNQPQHFGDGTRLSIL.

The chain joins TRBV28 to TRBJ2-7, with 8 bases aligning to TRBD1. This CDR3 spans 15 amino acids. The germline CDR1 and CDR2 sequences are MDHEN and SYDVKM. The V segment lost 5 bases and the J segment 0 bases; nucleotides outside the gene matches: 6. CDR3: CASSEPGTGSYEQYF. CDR3 nucleotides: TGTGCCAGCAGTGAGCCAGGGACAGGCTCCTACGAGCAGTACTTC.

V gene TRBV6-5 combines with J gene TRBJ2-1; perhaps TRBD2 as D (6 bases). V lost 4 bases, J lost 8 bases, and 21 bases lay in between. The CDR3 sequence is 16 residues long. Germline V lookup: CDR1 MNHEY, CDR2 SVGAGI. The CDR3 is CASSSRLGRGSHEQFF. CDR3 in DNA: TGTGCCAGCAGTTCCAGACTAGGTCGGGGATCCCATGAGCAGTTCTTC.

The CDR3 reads CASSSGLAELSYNEQFF. DNA for the CDR3: TGCGCCAGCAGCTCCGGACTAGCGGAACTTTCCTACAATGAGCAGTTCTTC. J is TRBJ2-1 and V is TRBV5-1; 10 bases match TRBD2. This CDR3 region has 17 residues. Germline CDR1 and CDR2: SGHRS and YFSETQ. Unmatched junction bases numbered 7, after V lost 3 bases and J lost 1 base.

The sample holds one count of this clone. J is TRBJ2-3 and V is TRBV10-3; a weak D match, TRBD1 (5 bases). CDR3 length: 14 residues. The V gene's germline CDR1 is ENHRY and CDR2 SYGVKD. The V gene lost 3 bases and the J gene lost 5 bases, with 12 bases spanning the gap. This CDR3 reads CAISERGQVDTQYF. The DNA for the CDR3 is TGTGCCATCAGTGAAAGGGGTCAGGTAGATACGCAGTATTTT.

This sequence joins TRBV2 and TRBJ1-2; no firm D call. The CDR3 runs to 12 residues. Germline CDR1 and CDR2: SNHLY and FYNNEI. The ends were cut back, 7 bases at V and 8 bases at J, with 14 bases in the middle. CDR3 amino acids: CASIGGVSGYTF. The CDR3 DNA is TGTGCCAGCATAGGTGGAGTCTCGGGCTACACCTTC.

The chain links TRBV5-6 to TRBJ2-6, with a weak D call TRBD1 (5 bases). The germline V gene has CDR1 SGHDT and CDR2 YYEEEE. This CDR3 spans 16 amino acids. V dropped 2 bases and J dropped 2 bases, with 11 bases sitting between them. CDR3 bases: TGTGCCAGCAGCTTTGGGGTCAGGGCTGGGGCCAACGTCCTGACTTTC. Protein: CASSFGVRAGANVLTF.

This clone was seen a handful of times. The chain employs TRBV4-3 and TRBJ2-1, with 7 nucleotides matching TRBD1. The CDR3 loop spans 15 amino acids. V gave up 0 bases and J gave up 12 bases; unmatched junction bases: 11. Germline CDR1 is LGHNA and CDR2 is YSLEER. CDR3 region: CASSQDPTGARGQFF. CDR3 sequence (DNA): TGCGCCAGCAGCCAAGATCCAACAGGGGCCCGGGGGCAGTTCTTC.

This chain connects TRBV24-1 to TRBJ1-5; maybe TRBD1 (6 bases). Looked up from germline, CDR1 is KGHDR and CDR2 is SFDVKD. The CDR3 length is 16 residues. Trimming removed 2 bases from V and 9 bases from J, with 19 bases in between. The CDR3 coding sequence is TGTGCCACCAGTGATTCAAGTTCAGGGGCCGATGGGCCCCAGCATTTT. Translating it yields CATSDSSSGADGPQHF.

The chain combines TRBV3-1 (or the pseudogene TRBV3-2) with TRBJ1-5; TRBD1 might be the D (5 bases). There are 17 residues in the CDR3. In germline, CDR1 is LGHDT, CDR2 YNNKEL (reference sequence). Trimming removed 4 bases from V and 1 base from J, with 17 bases in between. The CDR3 sequence: CASSRSPGKRSNQPQHF. CDR3 sequence (DNA): TGTGCCAGCAGCCGGTCCCCAGGGAAAAGGAGCAATCAGCCCCAGCATTTT.

This chain joins TRBV5-8 and TRBJ2-1; 9 positions agree with TRBD2. Unmatched junction bases numbered 8, after V lost 4 bases and J lost 6 bases. The CDR3 has 15 residues. Germline V gives CDR1 SGHTS, CDR2 YDEGEE. CDR3 bases: TGTGCCAGCAGCCCCGGGACTAGCAAGCTCAATGAGCAGTTCTTC. This encodes CASSPGTSKLNEQFF.

In its sample, this clone was seen a few times. V gene TRBV19 combines with J gene TRBJ1-5; D unresolved. This CDR3 has 14 amino acids. V lost 3 bases to trimming and J lost 8 bases, with 14 bases between them. Germline-derived CDR1 and CDR2 are LNHDA and SQIVND (reference sequence). The CDR3 region has the DNA TGTGCCAGTAGTATTATTGAGGGAATGGAGCCCCAGCATTTT. This sequence encodes CASSIIEGMEPQHF.

This rearrangement joins TRBV13 to TRBJ1-4, with 8 bases matching TRBD1. Germline CDR1 PRHDT, CDR2 FYEKMQ (reference sequence). The V gene end was trimmed by 5 bases and the J gene end by 6 bases; junction bases not matched to a gene: 8. The length of the CDR3 is 15 residues. CDR3 nucleotides: TGTGCCAGCAGCATTGGACAGGGTGGGGATGAAAAACTGTTTTTT. Translating it yields CASSIGQGGDEKLFF.

V usage is TRBV5-4 and J usage is TRBJ1-2; D perhaps matches TRBD1 (5 bases). Germline loops: CDR1 SGHNT, CDR2 YYREEE (reference sequence). The germline V and J ends were trimmed by 0 bases and 8 bases, with 14 bases remaining between them. The CDR3 is 14 residues long. Here the CDR3 reads CASSLDPGLEGYTF. The CDR3 DNA reads TGTGCCAGCAGCTTGGACCCAGGGCTCGAAGGCTACACCTTC.

The chain joins TRBV6-2 or TRBV6-3 to TRBJ2-1, with TRBD2 identical over 12 bases. The CDR3 extends over 15 amino acids. V lost 4 bases, J lost 8 bases, and 6 bases stayed unmatched. CDR1 and CDR2 (germline): MNHEY, SVGEGT. In DNA form, the CDR3 reads TGTGCCAGCAGTTTCGCTAGCGGGGGGGCTGATGAGCAGTTCTTC. Amino acids: CASSFASGGADEQFF.

The chain has TRBV11-2 and TRBJ1-1; no clear D gene. The CDR3 runs to 15 residues. Trimming cost V 5 bases and J 1 base, with 14 bases left between them. Germline assignment: CDR1 SGHAT and CDR2 FQNNGV. The CDR3 region has the DNA TGTGCCAGCAGCCCCCTGATGGGCTCGAACACTGAAGCTTTCTTT. It codes for CASSPLMGSNTEAFF. Full variable domain (missing parts from reference TRBV11-2 and TRBJ1-1): EAGVAQSPRYKIIEKRQSVAFWCNPISGHATLYWYQQILGQGPKLLIQFQNNGVVDDSQLPKDRFSAERLKGVDSTLKIQPAKLEDSAVYLCASSPLMGSNTEAFFGQGTRLTVV.